Listed below are T cell receptor beta chains from one sample, sequenced in a study of cytomegalovirus exposure and HLA in healthy donors. The assay was immunoSEQ multiplex PCR, and TCRdb's table has in-frame clones only and misses some. The sample shows about 75,000 clones, around four fifths of them seen only once. The sample comprised PBMCs. These receptors came from a man aged 25-45 years in good health and CMV-seronegative. The CDR3 runs from the conserved cysteine through the conserved F or W. A D gene is named only where the DNA matches it firmly. Some rows mark clone size as missing; the rest say once, few, many or name a class of expanded clone.

V	size	D	J	CDR3	DNA
TRBV11-1	.	TRBD2	TRBJ2-2	CASSRLAGGIGELFF	TGTGCCAGCAGTCGACTAGCGGGAGGGATCGGGGAGCTGTTTTTT
TRBV7-2	.	.	TRBJ2-2	CASSLSPANTGELFF	TGTGCCAGCAGCCTATCGCCCGCGAACACCGGGGAGCTGTTTTTT
TRBV18	.	.	TRBJ1-2	CASSPPARYGYTF	TGTGCCAGCTCACCACCCGCTAGGTATGGCTACACCTTC
TRBV11-3	.	TRBD1	TRBJ1-3	CASSLVSGQGISGNTIYF	TGTGCCAGCAGCTTAGTTTCTGGACAGGGGATCTCTGGAAACACCATATATTTT
TRBV7-2	once	.	TRBJ2-1	CASSLVATRDNEQFF	TGTGCCAGCAGCTTAGTAGCGACTAGGGACAATGAGCAGTTCTTC
TRBV5-1	few	TRBD1	TRBJ1-2	CASSLEGQGGGYTF	TGCGCCAGCAGCTTGGAGGGACAGGGAGGTGGCTACACCTTC
TRBV10-3	.	TRBD1	TRBJ1-6	CAISESQGVASPLHF	TGTGCCATCAGTGAGTCTCAGGGGGTGGCTTCACCCCTCCACTTT
TRBV5-1	few	TRBD2	TRBJ2-3	CASRFLAGLTDTQYF	TGCGCCAGCAGGTTTCTAGCGGGGTTGACAGATACGCAGTATTTT
TRBV4-1	.	.	TRBJ2-1	CASSPRDSYNEQFF	TGCGCCAGCAGCCCCCGGGACTCCTACAATGAGCAGTTCTTC
TRBV29-1	.	.	TRBJ1-2	CSIGGQLYGYTF	TGCAGCATTGGAGGACAGCTCTATGGCTACACCTTC
TRBV18	.	.	TRBJ1-2	CASSPAGEGYGYTF	TGTGCCAGCTCACCGGCGGGGGAGGGCTATGGCTACACCTTC
TRBV4-3	.	.	TRBJ1-2	CASSQVVRGNYGYTF	TGCGCCAGCAGCCAAGTTGTCCGGGGGAACTATGGCTACACCTTC
TRBV5-6	.	.	TRBJ2-4	CASSLGTVVNIQYF	TGTGCCAGCAGCTTGGGGACAGTGGTAAACATTCAGTACTTC
TRBV5-1	.	TRBD1	TRBJ2-2	CASSLFLGQGFSGELFF	TGCGCCAGCAGCTTGTTTTTGGGACAGGGGTTTTCCGGGGAGCTGTTTTTT
TRBV5-4	.	TRBD1	TRBJ2-1	CASSLGWTGSNEQFF	TGTGCCAGCAGCTTGGGCTGGACAGGGTCAAATGAGCAGTTCTTC
TRBV19	once	TRBD2	TRBJ2-1	CASSTAGTSRNEQFF	TGTGCCAGTAGTACCGCAGGGACTAGCAGGAATGAGCAGTTCTTC
TRBV7-8	.	.	TRBJ1-4	CASSLYKGRATNEKLFF	TGTGCCAGCAGCTTATATAAAGGCAGGGCAACTAATGAAAAACTGTTTTTT